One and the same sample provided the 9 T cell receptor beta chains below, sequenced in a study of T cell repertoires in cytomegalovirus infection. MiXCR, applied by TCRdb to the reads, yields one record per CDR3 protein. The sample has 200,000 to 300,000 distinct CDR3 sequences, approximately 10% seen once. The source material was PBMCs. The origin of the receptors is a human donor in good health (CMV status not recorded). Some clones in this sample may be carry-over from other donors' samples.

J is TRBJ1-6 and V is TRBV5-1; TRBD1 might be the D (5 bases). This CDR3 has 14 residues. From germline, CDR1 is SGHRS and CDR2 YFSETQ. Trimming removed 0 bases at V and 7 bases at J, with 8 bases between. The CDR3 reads CASSLEGVNSPLHF. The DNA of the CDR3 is TGCGCCAGCAGCTTGGAAGGGGTCAATTCACCCCTCCACTTT.

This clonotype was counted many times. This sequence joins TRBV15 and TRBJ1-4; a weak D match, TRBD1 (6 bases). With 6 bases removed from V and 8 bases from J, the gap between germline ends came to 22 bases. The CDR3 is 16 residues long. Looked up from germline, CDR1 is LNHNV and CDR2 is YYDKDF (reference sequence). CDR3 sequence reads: CATRPSGQGIDEKLFF. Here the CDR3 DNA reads TGTGCCACCAGGCCCTCCGGTCAGGGGATAGACGAAAAACTGTTTTTT.

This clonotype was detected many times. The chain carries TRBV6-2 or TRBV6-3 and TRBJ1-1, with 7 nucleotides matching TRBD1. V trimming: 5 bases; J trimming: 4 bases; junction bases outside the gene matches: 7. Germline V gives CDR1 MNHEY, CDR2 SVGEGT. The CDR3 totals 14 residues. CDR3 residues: CASSENRGRTEAFF. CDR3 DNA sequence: TGTGCCAGCAGTGAAAACAGGGGCCGCACTGAAGCTTTCTTT.

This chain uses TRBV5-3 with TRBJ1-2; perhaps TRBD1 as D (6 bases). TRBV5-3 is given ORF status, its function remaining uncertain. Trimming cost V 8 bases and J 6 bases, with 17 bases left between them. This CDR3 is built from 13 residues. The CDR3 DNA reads TGTGCCAGCAGTAGGGGGGGATCGGATGGCTACACCTTC. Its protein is CASSRGGSDGYTF.

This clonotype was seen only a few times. CDR3 sequence: CASSLNRDSPLHF. As DNA, the CDR3 is TGTGCCAGCAGCTTAAACCGGGATTCACCCCTCCACTTT. This chain uses TRBV11-2 with TRBJ1-6; unclear D gene. CDR3 length equals 13 residues. The V and J ends lost 2 bases and 8 bases respectively, with 7 bases between them. CDR1 is SGHAT, CDR2 FQNNGV, per germline.

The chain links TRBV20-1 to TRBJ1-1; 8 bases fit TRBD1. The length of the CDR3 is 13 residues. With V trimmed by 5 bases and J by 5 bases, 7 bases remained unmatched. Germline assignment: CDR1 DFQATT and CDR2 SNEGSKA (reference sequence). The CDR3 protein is CSASGGAGTEAFF. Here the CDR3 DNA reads TGCAGTGCTTCAGGGGGCGCCGGGACTGAAGCTTTCTTT.

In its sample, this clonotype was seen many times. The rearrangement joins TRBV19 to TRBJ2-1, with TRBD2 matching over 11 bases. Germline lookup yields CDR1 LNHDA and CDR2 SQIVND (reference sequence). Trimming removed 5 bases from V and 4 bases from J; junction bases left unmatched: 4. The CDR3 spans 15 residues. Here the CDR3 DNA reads TGTGCCAGTAGTCGGACTAGCGGGTTATACAATGAGCAGTTCTTC. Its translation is CASSRTSGLYNEQFF.

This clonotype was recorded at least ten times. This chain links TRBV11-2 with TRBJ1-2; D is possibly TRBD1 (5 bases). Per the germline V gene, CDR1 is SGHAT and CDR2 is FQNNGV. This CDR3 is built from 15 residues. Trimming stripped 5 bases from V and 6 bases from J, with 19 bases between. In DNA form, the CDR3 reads TGTGCCAGCAGCATAGGGGCCGGGACTTACGATGGCTACACCTTC. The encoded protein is CASSIGAGTYDGYTF. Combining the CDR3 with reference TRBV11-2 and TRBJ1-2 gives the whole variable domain EAGVAQSPRYKIIEKRQSVAFWCNPISGHATLYWYQQILGQGPKLLIQFQNNGVVDDSQLPKDRFSAERLKGVDSTLKIQPAKLEDSAVYLCASSIGAGTYDGYTFGSGTRLTVV.

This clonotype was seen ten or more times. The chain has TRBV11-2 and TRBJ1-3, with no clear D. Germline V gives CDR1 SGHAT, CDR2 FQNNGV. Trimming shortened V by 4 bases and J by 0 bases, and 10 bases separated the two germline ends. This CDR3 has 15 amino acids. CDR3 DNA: TGTGCCAGCAGCTCAACAGCCTTCTCTGGAAACACCATATATTTT. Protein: CASSSTAFSGNTIYF.